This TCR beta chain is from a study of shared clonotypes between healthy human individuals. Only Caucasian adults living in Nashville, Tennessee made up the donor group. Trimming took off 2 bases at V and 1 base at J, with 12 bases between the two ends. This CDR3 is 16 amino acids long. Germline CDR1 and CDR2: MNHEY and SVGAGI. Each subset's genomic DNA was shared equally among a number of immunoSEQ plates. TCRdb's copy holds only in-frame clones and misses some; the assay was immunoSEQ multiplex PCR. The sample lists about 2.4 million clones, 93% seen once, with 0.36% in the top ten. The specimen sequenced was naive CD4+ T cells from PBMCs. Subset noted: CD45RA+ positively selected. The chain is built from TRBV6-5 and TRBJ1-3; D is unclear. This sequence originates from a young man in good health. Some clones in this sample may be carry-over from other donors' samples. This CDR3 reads CASSYNRDLSGNTIYF. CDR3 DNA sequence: TGTGCCAGCAGTTACAACAGAGACCTGTCTGGAAACACCATATATTTT.